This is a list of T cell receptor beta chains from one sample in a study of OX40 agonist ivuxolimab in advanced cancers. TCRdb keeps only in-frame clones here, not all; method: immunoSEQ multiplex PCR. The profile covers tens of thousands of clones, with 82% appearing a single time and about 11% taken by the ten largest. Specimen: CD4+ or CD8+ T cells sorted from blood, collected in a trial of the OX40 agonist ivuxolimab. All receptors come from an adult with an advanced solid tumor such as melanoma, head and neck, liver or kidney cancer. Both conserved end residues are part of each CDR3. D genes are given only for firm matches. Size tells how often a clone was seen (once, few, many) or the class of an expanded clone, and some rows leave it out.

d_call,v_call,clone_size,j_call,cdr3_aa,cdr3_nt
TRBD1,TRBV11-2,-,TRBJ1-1,CASSLDPPDRGWGTEAFF,TGTGCCAGCAGCTTAGACCCACCGGACAGGGGATGGGGCACTGAAGCTTTCTTT
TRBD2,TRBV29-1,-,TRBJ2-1,CSVEGYNAAGGNNEQFF,TGCAGCGTTGAAGGTTATAATGCAGCGGGAGGAAACAATGAGCAGTTCTTC
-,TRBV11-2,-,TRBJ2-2,CASSLGGAGTGELFF,TGTGCCAGCAGCTTAGGGGGCGCGGGTACCGGGGAGCTGTTTTTT
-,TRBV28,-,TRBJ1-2,CASIARGGDGYTF,TGTGCCAGCATCGCTCGGGGGGGTGACGGCTACACCTTC
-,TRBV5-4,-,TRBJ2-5,CASSSRPDFGETQYF,TGTGCCAGCAGCTCACGACCCGACTTCGGGGAGACCCAGTACTTC
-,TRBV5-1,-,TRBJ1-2,CASSSDGYGYTF,TGCGCCAGCAGCTCGGACGGCTATGGCTACACCTTC
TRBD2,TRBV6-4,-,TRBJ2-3,CASSDSGGTDTQYF,TGTGCCAGCAGTGACTCGGGGGGGACAGATACGCAGTATTTT
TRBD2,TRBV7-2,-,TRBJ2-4,CASSLATSGRNIQYF,TGTGCCAGCAGCTTAGCGACTAGCGGGAGGAACATTCAGTACTTC
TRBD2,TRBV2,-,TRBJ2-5,CASSPQLAGTVETQYF,TGTGCCAGCAGTCCTCAACTAGCGGGGACCGTCGAGACCCAGTACTTC
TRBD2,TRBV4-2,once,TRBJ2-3,CASSRSLLAGDADTQYF,TGTGCCAGCAGCCGATCGCTACTAGCGGGGGACGCAGATACGCAGTATTTT
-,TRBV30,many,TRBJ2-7,CAWYTAYEQYF,TGTGCCTGGTACACAGCCTACGAGCAGTACTTC
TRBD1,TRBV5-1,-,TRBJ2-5,CASSSTGVQETQYF,TGCGCCAGCAGCTCGACAGGGGTACAAGAGACCCAGTACTTC